This entry features one T cell receptor beta chain sequence. Its antigen is currently unknown. The trim removed 4 bases at V and 4 bases at J, leaving 9 bases unmatched. This CDR3 contains 15 residues. Germline V lookup: CDR1 SGHNT, CDR2 YYREEE (reference sequence). This PCR relied on a set of 60 Vbeta primers and 13 Jbeta primers. Assay used: immunoSEQ multiplex PCR; TCRdb lists only in-frame clones, some missing. Among about 140,000 clones listed, over 80% were seen once. This sample was included in a study of cytomegalovirus exposure and HLA in healthy donors. The study's findings and limits: For cytomegalovirus status, the classifier reportedly gave diagnoses with high specificity and sensitivity. From TCR beta sequences, most subjects' HLA-A and HLA-B alleles were reportedly predicted accurately. A later analysis linked a missense DCLRE1C variant to TCR beta V- and J-gene trimming. An analysis that came later showed most CMV-associated TCR beta chains appearing HLA-restricted.

V gene TRBV5-4 combines with J gene TRBJ2-3, with 7 bases fitting TRBD2. This receptor was identified in a woman aged 25 to 39 in good health and CMV-seronegative. The material sequenced was PBMCs. CDR3 nucleotide sequence: TGTGCCAGCAGCCCGAGTAGCGGGCCCTCAGATACGCAGTATTTT. It codes for CASSPSSGPSDTQYF.